This TCR beta chain derives from a study of blood T cell repertoires in COVID-19. About the research overall: COVID-19 samples collected from the United States, Italy and Spain covered acute and convalescent phases. T cells, B-cell-depleted T cells, or PBMCs supplied cDNA or gDNA.

This CDR3 spans 11 amino acids. CDR1 is SNHLY, CDR2 FYNNEI, per germline. Trimming shortened V by 7 bases and J by 9 bases, and 7 bases separated the two germline ends. Original analysis: Cell counts per sample came from amplifying reference gene primers. Data came from immunoSEQ multiplex PCR; TCRdb stores just in-frame clones and leaves some out. Clonal size and the V and J genes are those of that table, whereas D and trimming came from the DNA. The profile shows about 240,000 clones, just under 85% of them singletons. The rearrangement links TRBV2 to TRBJ1-6; the D gene is possibly TRBD1 (5 bases). The TCR was taken from an elderly woman with acute or convalescent COVID-19. The material sequenced was peripheral blood. CDR3 bases: TGTGCCAGCACCGACAGTTCACCCCTCCACTTT. Amino acids: CASTDSSPLHF.